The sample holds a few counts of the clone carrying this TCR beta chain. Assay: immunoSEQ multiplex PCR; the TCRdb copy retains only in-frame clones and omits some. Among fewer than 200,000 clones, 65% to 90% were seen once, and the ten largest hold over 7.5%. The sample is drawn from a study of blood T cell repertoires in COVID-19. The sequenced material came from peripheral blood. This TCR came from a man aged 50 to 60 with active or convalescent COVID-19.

CDR3 bases: TGTGCCACCAGCAGTTTCCGGGACAGTGATAGCAATCAGCCCCAGCATTTT. Amino acid sequence: CATSSFRDSDSNQPQHF. This chain links TRBV15 with TRBJ1-5; 7 nucleotides line up with TRBD1. This CDR3 has 17 amino acids. Germline V lookup: CDR1 LNHNV, CDR2 YYDKDF (reference sequence). J gave up 0 bases and V 3 bases, and 8 bases lay outside the gene matches.